This entry lists 24 T cell receptor beta chains sequenced from one sample in a study of OX40 agonist ivuxolimab in advanced cancers. The method was immunoSEQ multiplex PCR; TCRdb's version includes in-frame clones alone and lacks a portion of them. The top ten hold approximately 0.5% of the sample, which has 69,000 or so clones, about 91% seen once. The sample in question was CD4+ or CD8+ T cells sorted from blood, obtained in a trial of the OX40 agonist ivuxolimab. All receptors derive from an adult with an advanced solid tumor such as melanoma, head and neck, liver or kidney cancer.

This chain joins TRBV5-8 and TRBJ1-2, with a tentative D call TRBD1 (5 bases). Trimming removed 5 bases at V and 5 bases at J, with 13 bases between. The CDR3 contains 13 residues. Germline CDR1 and CDR2: SGHTS and YDEGEE. CDR3 sequence reads: CASSPLGPYGYTF. The CDR3 bases are TGTGCCAGCAGTCCATTGGGGCCGTATGGCTACACCTTC.

The chain combines TRBV5-3 with TRBJ1-5, with 8 bases matching TRBD1. TRBV5-3 is an open reading frame, and its role is uncertain. V lost 3 bases and J lost 2; bases outside the gene matches: 1. The CDR3 sequence is 14 residues long. The CDR3 region has the DNA TGTGCCAGAAGCTCGGACAGGGGCAATCAGCCCCAGCATTTT. Its protein product is CARSSDRGNQPQHF.

The chain is built from TRBV7-2 and TRBJ2-3; D is perhaps TRBD1 (6 bases). In germline, CDR1 is SGHTA, CDR2 FQGNSA. The V and J ends lost 5 bases and 2 bases respectively, with 14 bases between them. CDR3 length: 15 amino acids. The CDR3 protein is CASSRGRGLTDTQYF. In DNA, the CDR3 is TGTGCCAGCAGCCGTGGCAGGGGTCTCACAGATACGCAGTATTTT.

The J gene is TRBJ2-5, the V gene TRBV29-1; TRBD1 or TRBD2 may be the D gene (5 bases each). Germline CDR1 SQVTM, CDR2 ANQGSEA. This CDR3 has 13 residues. Trimming pared 4 bases from V and 14 bases from J, leaving 23 bases between. The CDR3 DNA is TGCAGCGTTGTGGGGGATACAGAGACCCAGTCCTACTTC. Translation gives CSVVGDTETQSYF.

The rearrangement joins TRBV5-4 to TRBJ1-1; no firm D call. V shed 0 bases and J shed 3 bases, with 3 bases lying between them. The CDR3 is 12 amino acids. Germline V lookup: CDR1 SGHNT, CDR2 YYREEE (reference sequence). The CDR3 loop is CASSLDYTEAFF. The CDR3 bases are TGTGCCAGCAGCTTGGACTACACTGAAGCTTTCTTT.

DNA for the CDR3: TGTGCCAGTAGTCGGACCCTGAACACTGAAGCTTTCTTT. Translation: CASSRTLNTEAFF. This rearrangement joins TRBV19 to TRBJ1-1; D remains unclear. The length of the CDR3 is 13 residues. Germline loops: CDR1 LNHDA, CDR2 SQIVND (reference sequence). Trimming removed 5 bases from V and 0 bases from J, with 7 bases in between. The complete variable domain, with remaining parts taken from reference TRBV19 and TRBJ1-1, reads DGGITQSPKYLFRKEGQNVTLSCEQNLNHDAMYWYRQDPGQGLRLIYYSQIVNDFQKGDIAEGYSVSREKKESFPLTVTSAQKNPTAFYLCASSRTLNTEAFFGQGTRLTVV.

V usage is TRBV4-1 and J usage is TRBJ1-4; 7 bases fit TRBD1. Unmatched junction bases numbered 11, after V lost 1 base and J lost 0 bases. The CDR3 runs 19 residues. The V gene's germline CDR1 is MGHRA and CDR2 YSYEKL. CDR3 nucleotides: TGCGCCAGCAGCCAAGTTCGGACAGGTGTGGGTGCAACTAATGAAAAACTGTTTTTT. Translation gives CASSQVRTGVGATNEKLFF.

The genes are TRBV5-1 and TRBJ1-2; the D gene is possibly TRBD1 (5 bases). The CDR3 spans 15 residues. Germline CDR1 is SGHRS and CDR2 is YFSETQ. The V gene lost 0 bases and the J gene lost 7 bases, with 16 bases spanning the gap. CDR3 region: CASSLVFGVQGGYTF. CDR3 DNA: TGCGCCAGCAGCTTGGTGTTCGGGGTTCAGGGTGGCTACACCTTC.

J is TRBJ1-5 and V is TRBV19, with a weak D call TRBD1 (6 bases). Trimming pared 5 bases from V and 4 bases from J, leaving 9 bases between. CDR3 length: 13 residues. CDR1 is LNHDA and CDR2 is SQIVND in the germline V gene (reference sequence). CDR3 sequence reads: CASSPQGNQPQHF. CDR3 DNA: TGTGCCAGTAGTCCCCAGGGGAATCAGCCCCAGCATTTT.

This clone has just one count. V is TRBV6-5 and J is TRBJ1-1, with a possible D match to TRBD1 (6 bases). The CDR3 sequence is 16 residues long. V was clipped by 0 bases and J by 4 bases, with 15 bases between them. Germline CDR1 MNHEY, CDR2 SVGAGI. The CDR3 region has the DNA TGTGCCAGCAGTTACTCAGGGGGGTCCACCTTCACTGAAGCTTTCTTT. Its protein is CASSYSGGSTFTEAFF.

The V gene is TRBV9, the J gene TRBJ1-1, with D perhaps matching TRBD1 (5 bases). There are 13 residues in the CDR3. From germline, CDR1 is SGDLS and CDR2 YYNGEE. The V gene lost 4 bases and the J gene lost 6 bases, with 13 bases spanning the gap. Written as DNA, the CDR3 is TGTGCCAGCAGCCCACAGGTGGTGTCTGAAGCTTTCTTT. Protein product: CASSPQVVSEAFF.

V gene TRBV6-6 combines with J gene TRBJ2-3, with D perhaps TRBD1 or TRBD2 (5 bases each). The CDR3 has 14 residues. Germline V gene data show CDR1 as MNHNY and CDR2 as SVGAGI (reference sequence). V was cut by 5 bases and J by 4 bases, with 13 bases left in between. CDR3 sequence: CASSIGATPDTQYF. CDR3 in DNA: TGTGCCAGCAGTATCGGGGCAACCCCAGATACGCAGTATTTT.

The rearrangement links TRBV5-4 to TRBJ2-5, with D uncertain. The germline gives CDR1 SGHNT, CDR2 YYREEE (reference sequence). V shed 5 bases and J shed 1 base, with 12 bases lying between them. The CDR3 consists of 14 residues. DNA for the CDR3: TGTGCCAGCAGTAGCCCTTCGGTCCAAGAGACCCAGTACTTC. Its translation is CASSSPSVQETQYF.

This clone came up a few times. The chain employs TRBV30 and TRBJ2-3; TRBD1 aligns across 9 bases. V lost 1 base to trimming and J lost 0 bases; unmatched junction nucleotides: 2. The length of the CDR3 is 15 residues. Germline lookup yields CDR1 GTSNPN and CDR2 SVGIG (reference sequence). This chain's CDR3 is CAWSAGTGSTDTQYF. CDR3 DNA: TGTGCCTGGAGTGCCGGGACAGGGAGCACAGATACGCAGTATTTT.

The V gene is TRBV5-1, the J gene TRBJ2-3; D not certain. Trimming took 1 base from V and 2 from J, leaving 11 bases between them. Germline V lookup: CDR1 SGHRS, CDR2 YFSETQ. The CDR3 has 15 residues. CDR3 DNA sequence: TGCGCCAGCAGCTTGAGCCGGTACTCCACAGATACGCAGTATTTT. It translates to CASSLSRYSTDTQYF.

The genes are TRBV19 and TRBJ2-7, with 7 bases matching TRBD2. Looked up from germline, CDR1 is LNHDA and CDR2 is SQIVND (reference sequence). CDR3 length: 13 residues. The J segment lost 6 bases and the V segment lost 6 bases, leaving 8 bases of the junction unmatched. CDR3 coding DNA: TGTGCCAGTAGCGGACCGAGCGGGGCCGAGCAGTACTTC. Amino acids: CASSGPSGAEQYF.

The rearrangement links TRBV6-5 to TRBJ1-1, with a tentative D call TRBD1 (6 bases). V lost 2 bases and J lost 11, with 18 bases in between. The CDR3 totals 14 residues. Germline assignment: CDR1 MNHEY and CDR2 SVGAGI. CDR3 in DNA: TGTGCCAGCAGTTACGCCGGTGGGGGGCTCTGGGCTTTCTTT. Translation gives CASSYAGGGLWAFF.

This clone was observed once. The J gene is TRBJ2-2, the V gene TRBV5-8, with a tentative D call TRBD2 (6 bases). The CDR3 sequence is 16 residues long. Deletions cut 5 bases from V and 4 bases from J, with 18 bases between. Looked up from germline, CDR1 is SGHTS and CDR2 is YDEGEE. The CDR3 nucleotides read TGTGCCAGCAGTACAACCGGGACTGTGAGCACCGGGGAGCTGTTTTTT. Its translation is CASSTTGTVSTGELFF.

V usage is TRBV7-8 and J usage is TRBJ2-7, with D perhaps assigned TRBD1 or TRBD2 (5 bases each). Germline CDR1 SGHVS, CDR2 FQNEAQ. Trimming took off 5 bases at V and 2 bases at J, with 13 bases between the two ends. The length of the CDR3 is 14 residues. The CDR3 is CASSPWGNPYEQYF. CDR3 in DNA: TGTGCCAGCAGCCCCTGGGGGAACCCCTACGAGCAGTACTTC.

The chain joins TRBV7-9 to TRBJ2-5, with D perhaps matching TRBD2 (6 bases). With 3 bases removed from V and 5 bases from J, the gap between germline ends came to 10 bases. The germline V gene encodes CDR1 SEHNR and CDR2 FQNEAQ (reference sequence). The CDR3 runs to 13 residues. In DNA, the CDR3 is TGTGCCAGCAGCTTCGGTGGGGGGGAGACCCAGTACTTC. Translation: CASSFGGGETQYF.

V usage is TRBV28 and J usage is TRBJ2-7, with a tentative D call TRBD1 (5 bases). This CDR3 has 13 residues. Between the trimmed V and J ends, which lost 7 bases and 1 base, there was a span of 11 bases. CDR1 is MDHEN and CDR2 is SYDVKM in the germline V gene. The CDR3 loop reads CASIETASYEQYF. The CDR3 DNA sequence: TGTGCCAGCATAGAGACAGCTTCCTACGAGCAGTACTTC.

The rearrangement joins TRBV7-9 to TRBJ2-7; 9 bases line up with TRBD1. This CDR3 contains 14 residues. With 5 bases clipped from V and 3 bases from J, the junction kept 5 bases outside the gene matches. Germline V gives CDR1 SEHNR, CDR2 FQNEAQ (reference sequence). This CDR3 is CASSKQGAYYEQYF. Written as DNA, the CDR3 is TGTGCCAGCAGCAAACAGGGGGCCTACTACGAGCAGTACTTC. Full variable domain (remainder filled in from reference TRBV7-9 and TRBJ2-7): DTGVSQNPRHKITKRGQNVTFRCDPISEHNRLYWYRQTLGQGPEFLTYFQNEAQLEKSRLLSDRFSAERPKGSFSTLEIQRTEQGDSAMYLCASSKQGAYYEQYFGPGTRLTVT.

The chain combines TRBV6-1 with TRBJ2-2, with D possibly matching TRBD1 (5 bases). CDR1 and CDR2 (germline): MNHNS, SASEGT. Trimming cost V 7 bases and J 0 bases, with 9 bases left between them. CDR3 length: 14 amino acids. The CDR3 region has the DNA TGTGCCAGCATTATGGGGCCGAACACCGGGGAGCTGTTTTTT. This codes for CASIMGPNTGELFF.

V gene TRBV19 combines with J gene TRBJ1-3; the D gene is possibly TRBD1 (6 bases). Looked up from germline, CDR1 is LNHDA and CDR2 is SQIVND (reference sequence). V lost 4 bases and J lost 4, with 11 bases in between. CDR3 length equals 14 residues. The CDR3 region is CASSTSGQGNTIYF. The CDR3 nucleotides are TGTGCCAGTAGTACCTCCGGACAGGGAAACACCATATATTTT.